The 20 T cell receptor beta chains reported below all come from one sample, sequenced in a study of CD8 T cells in ankylosing spondylitis. TCRdb independently ran MiXCR on the 5' RACE reads; one entry per CDR3 protein. This sample has 350,000 to 450,000 distinct CDR3 sequences, with 20% to 25% found just once. Sequencing was done on a sample of blood, either unsorted or a sorted T cell fraction (not recorded which). These receptors originate from a male donor with ankylosing spondylitis or in good health (not recorded which).

CDR3 sequence reads: CSAPTSHQETQYF. The CDR3 nucleotides are TGCAGTGCGCCGACTAGCCACCAAGAGACCCAGTACTTC. The chain has TRBV20-1 and TRBJ2-5, with 7 nucleotides matching TRBD2. Germline lookup yields CDR1 DFQATT and CDR2 SNEGSKA (reference sequence). Trimming cost V 6 bases and J 0 bases; bases outside gene matches: 4. CDR3 length: 13 residues.

The CDR3 here is CASSLDRGLKQETQYF. The CDR3 nucleotides are TGTGCCAGCAGCTTGGACAGGGGGCTAAAACAAGAGACCCAGTACTTC. The chain recombines TRBV7-8 with TRBJ2-5, with 11 bases aligning to TRBD1. CDR1 and CDR2 (germline): SGHVS, FQNEAQ. CDR3 length: 16 amino acids. The V gene end was trimmed by 3 bases and the J gene end by 2 bases; junction bases not matched to a gene: 5. Full variable domain (outside the CDR3, taken from reference TRBV7-8 and TRBJ2-5): GAGVSQSPRYKVAKRGQDVALRCDPISGHVSLFWYQQALGQGPEFLTYFQNEAQLDKSGLPSDRFFAERPEGSVSTLKIQRTQQEDSAVYLCASSLDRGLKQETQYFGPGTRLLVL.

This sequence joins TRBV4-1 and TRBJ2-1; 9 bases match TRBD2. CDR3 length: 15 residues. Germline CDR1 and CDR2: MGHRA and YSYEKL. Trimming at V came to 4 bases and at J to 3 bases, leaving 4 bases not matched to a gene. This chain's CDR3 is CASSRGGGDYNEQFF. The DNA of the CDR3 is TGCGCCAGCAGCCGGGGCGGGGGGGACTACAATGAGCAGTTCTTC.

This clonotype was observed a handful of times. The chain is built from TRBV11-2 and TRBJ2-3, with D tentatively TRBD1 (5 bases). Germline CDR1 SGHAT, CDR2 FQNNGV. V lost 1 base to trimming and J lost 2 bases, with 13 bases between them. The CDR3 runs to 16 residues. The CDR3 region is CASSLGSDRFTDTQYF. The CDR3 bases are TGTGCCAGCAGCTTAGGGTCCGACAGATTCACAGATACGCAGTATTTT.

The rearrangement joins TRBV6-1 to TRBJ2-3; 7 nucleotides match TRBD2. J lost 4 bases, V lost 2 bases, and 6 bases had no gene match. The CDR3 spans 15 residues. Germline-derived CDR1 and CDR2 are MNHNS and SASEGT. CDR3 amino acids: CASSERGAGSDTQYF. Written as DNA, the CDR3 is TGTGCCAGCAGTGAAAGGGGAGCGGGGTCAGATACGCAGTATTTT.

V is TRBV12-3 or TRBV12-4 and J is TRBJ1-2; weak D call: TRBD1 (6 bases). This CDR3 is 14 amino acids long. Trimming stripped 1 base from V and 0 bases from J, with 6 bases between. The CDR3 coding sequence is TGTGCCAGCAGTTTAGGGACAGCTAACTATGGCTACACCTTC. Translated, it gives CASSLGTANYGYTF.

This clonotype was seen only a few times. V and J are TRBV6-1 and TRBJ2-1; 10 positions match TRBD2. Germline trimming cut 8 bases from V and 7 bases from J; bases unmatched to any gene: 11. The CDR3 is 15 amino acids. CDR1 is MNHNS, CDR2 SASEGT, per germline. The CDR3 DNA sequence: TGTGCCAGCGTAAGCGGGGGGGCCTGGGGAAATGAGCAGTTCTTC. Protein: CASVSGGAWGNEQFF.

The rearrangement uses TRBV9 and TRBJ2-3; 12 nucleotides align to TRBD1. V was pared by 5 bases and J by 3 bases, with 7 bases of the junction left unmatched. The CDR3 spans 16 residues. Germline assignment: CDR1 SGDLS and CDR2 YYNGEE. This CDR3 reads CASRAGTGGGTDTQYF. DNA for the CDR3: TGTGCCAGCAGAGCCGGGACAGGGGGCGGAACAGATACGCAGTATTTT.

The V and J genes are TRBV14 and TRBJ2-5; maybe TRBD2 (5 bases). Looked up from germline, CDR1 is SGHDN and CDR2 is FVKESK. The V and J ends lost 0 bases and 2 bases respectively, with 16 bases between them. The CDR3 sequence is 17 residues long. CDR3 loop: CASSQERTAPSQETQYF. For the CDR3, the DNA is TGTGCCAGCAGCCAAGAGAGGACTGCACCTAGTCAAGAGACCCAGTACTTC.

This clonotype was counted ten times or more. The chain links TRBV29-1 to TRBJ2-5; a possible D gene is TRBD2 (6 bases). This CDR3 spans 12 amino acids. V was pared by 6 bases and J by 4 bases, with 12 bases between. The V gene's germline CDR1 is SQVTM and CDR2 ANQGSEA. The CDR3 DNA sequence: TGCAGCGTACCCGGGGGTGGAGAGACCCAGTACTTC. This encodes CSVPGGGETQYF.

The chain uses TRBV4-1 and TRBJ2-7; D is perhaps TRBD2 (5 bases). The CDR3 spans 15 residues. Germline values: CDR1 MGHRA, CDR2 YSYEKL. V was pared by 0 bases and J by 4 bases, with 13 bases between. CDR3 nucleotide sequence: TGCGCCAGCAGCCAAGATCGCGGGTCCCCTTACGAGCAGTACTTC. Protein sequence: CASSQDRGSPYEQYF.

For this clonotype: The junction departs from germline at one end; a sequencing error may be responsible. The rearrangement uses TRBV7-8 and TRBJ2-1, with D maybe TRBD2 (6 bases). Germline lookup yields CDR1 SGHVS and CDR2 FQNEAQ. This CDR3 is built from 17 residues. CDR3 bases: TGTTCCAGCAGCTTAGCTAGGGCGGGGCCCTCCTACAATGAGCAGTTCTTC. As protein: CSSSLARAGPSYNEQFF.

V gene TRBV27 combines with J gene TRBJ2-1; D call uncertain. Germline V CDR1 and CDR2: MNHEY, SMNVEV (reference sequence). V was pared by 1 base and J by 0 bases, with 7 bases between. CDR3 length: 15 residues. CDR3 in amino acids: CASSLFRSSYNEQFF. CDR3 nucleotide sequence: TGTGCCAGCAGTTTATTTCGGAGCTCCTACAATGAGCAGTTCTTC.

This clonotype was detected a few times. CDR3 in DNA: TGTGCCAGCAGTGAACTCACTAGCGGGTACAATGAGCAGTTCTTC. Translated: CASSELTSGYNEQFF. The chain carries TRBV2 and TRBJ2-1; 9 bases are a match to TRBD2. Germline-derived CDR1 and CDR2 are SNHLY and FYNNEI. The J segment lost 4 bases and the V segment lost 2 bases, leaving 3 bases of the junction unmatched. This CDR3 contains 15 residues.

This clonotype has a count of ten or more. This chain uses TRBV29-1 with TRBJ2-7; 10 positions agree with TRBD1. After removal of 4 bases from V and 3 bases from J, the junction contained 0 bases not matched to a gene. CDR1 is SQVTM, CDR2 ANQGSEA, per germline. The CDR3 is 12 amino acids. The chain's CDR3 is CSVGDRGYEQYF. In DNA, the CDR3 is TGCAGCGTTGGGGACAGGGGCTACGAGCAGTACTTC.

The V gene is TRBV6-1, the J gene TRBJ2-3; D tentatively fits TRBD1 or TRBD2 (7 bases each). CDR1 is MNHNS and CDR2 is SASEGT in the germline V gene. CDR3 length: 14 residues. V shed 7 bases and J shed 5 bases, with 16 bases lying between them. CDR3 residues: CASTPGGGEDTQYF. CDR3 nucleotide sequence: TGTGCCAGCACCCCAGGGGGGGGTGAAGATACGCAGTATTTT.

The gene calls are TRBV12-3 or TRBV12-4 and TRBJ2-5; TRBD1 might be the D (5 bases). The CDR3 totals 12 residues. Trimming pared 6 bases from V and 10 bases from J, leaving 15 bases between. The DNA for the CDR3 is TGTGCCAGCAGCCAGGGCTGGCAGGACCAGTACTTC. Amino acid sequence: CASSQGWQDQYF.

This clonotype was seen many times. V is TRBV29-1 and J is TRBJ2-3, with D perhaps TRBD1 (5 bases). Germline assignment: CDR1 SQVTM and CDR2 ANQGSEA. V was cut by 0 bases and J by 3 bases, with 19 bases left in between. CDR3 length: 17 residues. The CDR3 loop is CSVEDVPGLISTDTQYF. CDR3 DNA sequence: TGCAGCGTTGAAGATGTTCCAGGGCTCATTTCGACAGATACGCAGTATTTT.

The chain links TRBV12-3 or TRBV12-4 to TRBJ2-5; perhaps D is TRBD1 or TRBD2 (5 bases each). The CDR3 covers 13 residues. V lost 3 bases, J lost 4 bases, and 9 bases lay in between. This CDR3 is CASSFSGAETQYF. The CDR3 nucleotides are TGTGCCAGCAGTTTTTCCGGGGCAGAGACCCAGTACTTC.

This clonotype has more than one count but fewer than ten. V gene TRBV6-4 combines with J gene TRBJ2-1; TRBD2 matches at 10 bases. The CDR3 runs 17 residues. CDR1 is MRHNA and CDR2 is SNTAGT in the germline V gene. J lost 10 bases, V lost 4 bases, and 16 bases had no gene match. The DNA of the CDR3 is TGTGCCAGCAGTGCGGGAGCTTTAGCGGGGGGCCCCCGAGAGCAGTTCTTC. It is translated as CASSAGALAGGPREQFF.